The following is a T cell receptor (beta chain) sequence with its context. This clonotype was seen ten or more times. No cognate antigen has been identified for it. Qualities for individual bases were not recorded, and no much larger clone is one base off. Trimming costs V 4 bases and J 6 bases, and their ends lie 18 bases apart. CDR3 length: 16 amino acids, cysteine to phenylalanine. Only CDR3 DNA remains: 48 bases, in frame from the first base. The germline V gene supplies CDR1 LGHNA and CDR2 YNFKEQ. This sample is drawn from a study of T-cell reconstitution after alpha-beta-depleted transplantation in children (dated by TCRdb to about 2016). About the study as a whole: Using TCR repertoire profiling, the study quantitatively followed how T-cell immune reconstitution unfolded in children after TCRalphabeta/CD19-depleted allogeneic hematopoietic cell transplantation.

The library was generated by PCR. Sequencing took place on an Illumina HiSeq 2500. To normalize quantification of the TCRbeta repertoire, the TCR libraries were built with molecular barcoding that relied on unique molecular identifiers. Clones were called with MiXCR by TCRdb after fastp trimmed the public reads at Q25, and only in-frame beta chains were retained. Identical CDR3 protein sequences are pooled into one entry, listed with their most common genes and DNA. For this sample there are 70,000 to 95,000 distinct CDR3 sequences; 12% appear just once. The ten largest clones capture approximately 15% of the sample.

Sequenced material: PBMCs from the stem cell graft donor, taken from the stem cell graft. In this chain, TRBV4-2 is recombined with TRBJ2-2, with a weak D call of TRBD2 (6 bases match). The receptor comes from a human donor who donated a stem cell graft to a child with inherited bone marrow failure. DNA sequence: TGTGCCAGCAGCCGGGACTTGTGGGGTCCAGCCGGGGAGCTGTTTTTT. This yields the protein CASSRDLWGPAGELFF.